Described below is a single T cell receptor beta chain sequence and its context. Its antigen remains unidentified. The entry originates in a study of cytomegalovirus exposure and HLA in healthy donors. General observations from the study: Sequencing depth across donors, presence/absence analyses assumed, was roughly uniform. Usually a TCR sequence was rare, but some public TCRs were found in many donors. TCR beta V- and J-gene trimming was later associated with a missense DCLRE1C variant.

Germline V gives CDR1 SGHTA, CDR2 FQGTGA. This CDR3 is 15 amino acids long. With 5 bases clipped from V and 7 bases from J, the junction kept 10 bases outside the gene matches. Amplification used 60 Vbeta primers and 13 Jbeta primers. TCRdb's copy holds only in-frame clones and misses some; the assay was immunoSEQ multiplex PCR. The sample contains approximately 100,000 clones, approximately 80% of which appear only once. The receptor was isolated from a woman aged 25 to 39 in good health and CMV-seronegative. The rearrangement joins TRBV7-3 to TRBJ1-4; 7 bases fit TRBD1. The sequenced material came from PBMCs. CDR3 protein: CASSERGRSGEKLFF. The CDR3 DNA sequence: TGTGCCAGCAGCGAAAGGGGGCGCAGTGGTGAAAAACTGTTTTTT.